The 29 T cell receptor beta chains below all came from one sample that was sequenced in a study of cytomegalovirus exposure and HLA in healthy donors (dated by TCRdb to about 2017). The library was prepared using the immunoSEQ multiplex PCR assay. For the multiplex PCR, a mixture combining 60 forward primers for TCR Vbeta segments and 13 reverse primers for TCR Jbeta segments was used. TCRdb provides this immuneACCESS table in a form limited to in-frame rearrangements. Some clones are lacking; in checked studies, under half of them reflect an unresolved V gene, and why the rest are absent is not known. The sample records about 140,000 clones, approximately 80% of which are singletons. The ten most abundant clones make up around 4.9% of the sample. Sequencing was carried out using PBMCs. The receptors were gathered from a male donor in good health and CMV-seronegative.

The chain links TRBV13 to TRBJ2-1; 12 bases align to TRBD2. CDR1 is PRHDT and CDR2 is FYEKMQ in the germline V gene (reference sequence). J lost 13 bases, V lost 1 base, and 11 bases had no gene match. CDR3 length: 16 amino acids. The CDR3 nucleotides are TGTGCCAGCAGCTTAGTATCGCCTAGCGGGGGGGAGGATCAGTTCTTC. Amino acid sequence: CASSLVSPSGGEDQFF.

This clone was observed a single time. V gene TRBV19 combines with J gene TRBJ2-7; tentative D call: TRBD1 (6 bases). The V and J ends lost 1 base and 6 bases respectively, with 22 bases between them. Per germline, CDR1 LNHDA and CDR2 SQIVND (reference sequence). The CDR3 has 17 residues. CDR3 residues: CASSIGAHRAHGSEQYF. As DNA, the CDR3 is TGTGCCAGTAGTATAGGAGCTCACAGGGCCCACGGAAGCGAGCAGTACTTC.

This clone was observed a few times. The chain uses TRBV25-1 and TRBJ1-3; 7 bases are shared with TRBD1. The ends lost 7 bases at V and 0 bases at J; junction bases unmatched: 9. This CDR3 has 16 amino acids. The germline V gene encodes CDR1 MGHDK and CDR2 SYGVNS. Here the CDR3 reads CASTQGGLFSGNTIYF. CDR3 sequence (DNA): TGTGCCAGCACTCAGGGGGGTCTATTCTCTGGAAACACCATATATTTT.

This chain uses TRBV5-4 with TRBJ1-2; D might be TRBD1 (6 bases). The CDR3 totals 15 residues. Germline loops: CDR1 SGHNT, CDR2 YYREEE (reference sequence). Between the trimmed V and J ends, which lost 4 bases and 6 bases, there was a span of 19 bases. The DNA of the CDR3 is TGTGCCAGCAGCCCAACGACAGGACATCTCGATGGCTACACCTTC. This encodes CASSPTTGHLDGYTF.

This clone was seen a single time. The chain combines TRBV30 with TRBJ1-2, with D uncertain. CDR1 and CDR2 (germline): GTSNPN, SVGIG (reference sequence). Trimming left V 5 bases short and J 4 bases short, with 11 bases between. This CDR3 spans 12 amino acids. The CDR3 sequence: CAWDTLAYGYTF. In nucleotides, the CDR3 is TGTGCCTGGGACACATTGGCCTATGGCTACACCTTC.

The chain uses TRBV9 and TRBJ1-2; D uncertain. Germline assignment: CDR1 SGDLS and CDR2 YYNGEE. V gave up 0 bases and J gave up 4 bases, with 10 bases separating them. The CDR3 has 14 residues. The CDR3 protein is CASSVGSEGYGYTF. For the CDR3, the DNA is TGTGCCAGCAGCGTAGGCTCCGAGGGCTATGGCTACACCTTC.

This sequence joins TRBV27 and TRBJ1-2; the D gene is possibly TRBD1 (6 bases). Trimming cost V 6 bases and J 8 bases, with 16 bases left between them. CDR1 and CDR2 (germline): MNHEY, SMNVEV (reference sequence). The CDR3 runs to 13 residues. The CDR3 loop is CASSRGGAFGYTF. The CDR3 nucleotides are TGTGCCAGCAGCCGCGGGGGGGCTTTCGGCTACACCTTC.

The chain combines TRBV5-6 with TRBJ1-2; D possibly corresponds to TRBD1 (5 bases). The CDR3 has 13 amino acids. The germline V and J ends were trimmed by 5 bases and 10 bases, with 18 bases remaining between them. CDR1 SGHDT and CDR2 YYEEEE come from the germline V gene. For the CDR3, the DNA is TGTGCCAGCAGATTCCCCGGCCGGGGGGACTACACCTTC. It is translated as CASRFPGRGDYTF.

V usage is TRBV29-1 and J usage is TRBJ2-2, with D possibly matching TRBD1 (6 bases). V shed 1 base and J shed 0 bases, with 6 bases lying between them. Per the germline V gene, CDR1 is SQVTM and CDR2 is ANQGSEA. The CDR3 sequence is 14 residues long. CDR3 residues: CSVEGTANTGELFF. The DNA of the CDR3 is TGCAGCGTTGAAGGGACAGCGAACACCGGGGAGCTGTTTTTT.

This clone was seen a handful of times. V is TRBV5-6 and J is TRBJ2-5; 11 bases match TRBD2. This CDR3 is 18 amino acids long. CDR1 and CDR2 from the germline V gene are SGHDT and YYEEEE. J was trimmed by 0 bases and V by 4 bases; bases with no gene match: 11. CDR3 in DNA: TGTGCCAGCAGCATGCAGGGACTAGCGGTTACGTACCAAGAGACCCAGTACTTC. This gives the protein CASSMQGLAVTYQETQYF.

V gene TRBV28 combines with J gene TRBJ2-4; 8 bases are a match to TRBD1. The CDR3 is made up of 16 amino acids. V shed 4 bases and J 8 bases; nucleotides not matched to a gene: 13. Per the germline V gene, CDR1 is MDHEN and CDR2 is SYDVKM. The CDR3 is CASSSLSGGEGDIQYF. CDR3 DNA: TGTGCCAGCAGTTCCCTTTCAGGGGGCGAGGGAGACATTCAGTACTTC.

The sample holds a few counts of this clone. The chain employs TRBV7-2 and TRBJ2-7, with 8 bases lining up with TRBD2. The CDR3 spans 12 residues. V lost 8 bases, J lost 2 bases, and 2 bases stayed unmatched. CDR1 and CDR2 (germline): SGHTA, FQGNSA. The CDR3 here is CASGTSPYEQYF. The CDR3 DNA reads TGTGCCAGCGGGACTAGTCCCTACGAGCAGTACTTC.

About this clone: One end of the junction varies from germline; a read error may be responsible. The chain has TRBV7-7 and TRBJ2-1; D remains unclear. CDR1 and CDR2 from the germline V gene are SSHAT and FNYEAQ (reference sequence). The CDR3 consists of 14 residues. The CDR3, as DNA: TGTGCTAGCAGCTTAAACCAAGAGTTGGATGAGCAGTTCTTC. Its protein product is CASSLNQELDEQFF.

As regards this clone: In the same sample, other DNA sequences code for this CDR3. J is TRBJ2-5 and V is TRBV18; maybe TRBD2 (6 bases). The CDR3 totals 14 residues. Trimming shortened V by 6 bases and J by 5 bases, and 16 bases separated the two germline ends. The V gene's germline CDR1 is KGHSH and CDR2 LQKENI. CDR3 amino acids: CASSPGASGETQYF. The CDR3 coding sequence is TGTGCCAGCTCGCCGGGAGCGTCCGGGGAGACCCAGTACTTC.

V gene TRBV5-1 combines with J gene TRBJ2-2; weak D call: TRBD1 (5 bases). V was pared by 0 bases and J by 5 bases, with 20 bases between. The CDR3 is 18 residues long. Looked up from germline, CDR1 is SGHRS and CDR2 is YFSETQ. The DNA of the CDR3 is TGCGCCAGCAGCTTGGCTCCAAGGGGATCGGTAGGGACCGGGGAGCTGTTTTTT. This translates into CASSLAPRGSVGTGELFF.

The chain recombines TRBV9 with TRBJ1-3; no clear D gene. Deletions cut 0 bases from V and 0 bases from J, with 10 bases between. Germline V CDR1 and CDR2: SGDLS, YYNGEE. CDR3 length: 16 residues. This CDR3 is CASSVGVTASGNTIYF. The CDR3 coding sequence is TGTGCCAGCAGCGTAGGCGTAACAGCCTCTGGAAACACCATATATTTT.

The gene calls are TRBV7-9 and TRBJ1-2; D perhaps matches TRBD1 (6 bases). From germline, CDR1 is SEHNR and CDR2 FQNEAQ (reference sequence). The CDR3 runs 15 residues. V was clipped by 5 bases and J by 0 bases, with 13 bases between them. The CDR3 region is CASSLKGEPNYGYTF. The CDR3 nucleotides read TGTGCCAGCAGCCTAAAGGGGGAGCCTAACTATGGCTACACCTTC.

The chain joins TRBV4-1 to TRBJ2-7; D is possibly TRBD1 (5 bases). From germline, CDR1 is MGHRA and CDR2 YSYEKL. This CDR3 has 14 residues. Trimming took 4 bases from V and 4 from J, leaving 14 bases between them. CDR3 sequence: CASSPDQGEYEQYF. CDR3 in DNA: TGCGCCAGCAGCCCGGACCAGGGCGAATACGAGCAGTACTTC.

This sequence joins TRBV28 and TRBJ2-5; D not certain. With 6 bases removed from V and 7 bases from J, the gap between germline ends came to 9 bases. Looked up from germline, CDR1 is MDHEN and CDR2 is SYDVKM. The CDR3 is 11 amino acids. DNA for the CDR3: TGTGCCAGCAGCCTTTCCGGGACCCAGTACTTC. Residues: CASSLSGTQYF.

The chain has TRBV5-4 and TRBJ1-2; 10 bases agree with TRBD1. This CDR3 has 16 residues. Germline CDR1 reads SGHNT; CDR2 reads YYREEE (reference sequence). V gave up 5 bases and J gave up 2 bases; unmatched junction bases: 9. DNA for the CDR3: TGTGCCAGCAGTCCGGGACAGGGGCCTTCAAACTATGGCTACACCTTC. Amino acid sequence: CASSPGQGPSNYGYTF.

The rearrangement links TRBV4-2 to TRBJ1-1; D remains ambiguous. V dropped 1 base and J dropped 1 base, with 16 bases sitting between them. Germline V gene sequence: CDR1 LGHNA, CDR2 YNFKEQ. The CDR3 totals 17 residues. CDR3 sequence reads: CASSQVVLADTNTEAFF. CDR3 DNA: TGTGCCAGCAGCCAAGTTGTGCTGGCGGATACGAACACTGAAGCTTTCTTT.

This chain joins TRBV5-4 and TRBJ2-7; D gene ambiguous. V dropped 4 bases and J dropped 7 bases, with 15 bases sitting between them. This CDR3 has 13 residues. From germline, CDR1 is SGHNT and CDR2 YYREEE (reference sequence). The chain's CDR3 is CASSAVSSREQYF. The CDR3 region has the DNA TGTGCCAGCAGCGCAGTTAGTTCTAGGGAGCAGTACTTC.

J is TRBJ2-3 and V is TRBV5-1; 15 bases fit TRBD2. The CDR3 is 16 amino acids. V shed 4 bases and J 5 bases; nucleotides not matched to a gene: 5. Germline assignment: CDR1 SGHRS and CDR2 YFSETQ. The CDR3, as DNA: TGCGCCAGCAGCCATGGGACTAGCGGGGGGCAAGATACGCAGTATTTT. This translates into CASSHGTSGGQDTQYF. Filled out from reference TRBV5-1 and TRBJ2-3, the complete variable domain reads KAGVTQTPRYLIKTRGQQVTLSCSPISGHRSVSWYQQTPGQGLQFLFEYFSETQRNKGNFPGRFSGRQFSNSRSEMNVSTLELGDSALYLCASSHGTSGGQDTQYFGPGTRLTVL.

This clone was picked up a small number of times. The rearrangement uses TRBV9 and TRBJ2-1; D is unresolved. The germline V and J ends were trimmed by 0 bases and 12 bases, with 16 bases remaining between them. Germline V gives CDR1 SGDLS, CDR2 YYNGEE. The CDR3 contains 14 residues. The CDR3 is CASSVVPSEVLQFF. CDR3 in DNA: TGTGCCAGCAGCGTAGTTCCCTCCGAGGTGTTGCAGTTCTTC.

V gene TRBV25-1 combines with J gene TRBJ1-1, with a tentative D call TRBD1 (6 bases). V was cut by 2 bases and J by 6 bases, with 7 bases left in between. Germline lookup yields CDR1 MGHDK and CDR2 SYGVNS. The CDR3 spans 12 residues. CDR3 in DNA: TGTGCCAGCAGTGAAACAGGGTCTGAAGCTTTCTTT. Amino acids: CASSETGSEAFF.

V gene TRBV7-3 combines with J gene TRBJ2-7; 11 nucleotides match TRBD1. Germline values: CDR1 SGHTA, CDR2 FQGTGA. The J segment lost 5 bases and the V segment lost 5 bases, leaving 8 bases of the junction unmatched. CDR3 length: 15 amino acids. CDR3 in DNA: TGTGCCAGCAGCCTCCGGGACAGGGGGTTGAACGAGCAGTACTTC. Amino acid sequence: CASSLRDRGLNEQYF.

V usage is TRBV4-3 and J usage is TRBJ2-7; maybe TRBD1 (6 bases). Per the germline V gene, CDR1 is LGHNA and CDR2 is YSLEER. The V end was cut by 2 bases, the J end by 3 bases, with 8 bases between. The CDR3 is 13 residues long. CDR3: CASSQSQGYEQYF. CDR3 bases: TGCGCCAGCAGCCAATCACAGGGCTACGAGCAGTACTTC.

The chain has TRBV18 and TRBJ1-4; 9 nucleotides align to TRBD1. The length of the CDR3 is 16 residues. Per germline, CDR1 KGHSH and CDR2 LQKENI. V shed 3 bases and J 11 bases; nucleotides not matched to a gene: 13. The CDR3 spells CASSPLGQGHGSKLFF. CDR3 bases: TGTGCCAGCTCACCCCTCGGACAGGGGCATGGATCGAAACTGTTTTTT.

The chain combines TRBV7-6 with TRBJ2-7; TRBD2 matches at 7 bases. V was pared by 5 bases and J by 4 bases, with 8 bases of the junction left unmatched. Germline CDR1 SGHVS, CDR2 FNYEAQ. CDR3 length: 14 residues. For the CDR3, the DNA is TGTGCCAGCAGCACCAGGGAGGGAACGTACGAGCAGTACTTC. As protein: CASSTREGTYEQYF.